This T cell receptor (beta chain) was observed in a study of T cell responses to AZD1222 COVID-19 vaccine. Germline values: CDR1 LNHNV, CDR2 YYDKDF (reference sequence). V lost 0 bases and J 0 bases, leaving 9 bases between the germline ends. This CDR3 contains 16 residues. This table comes from immunoSEQ multiplex PCR, and its TCRdb copy is limited to in-frame clones, with some not included. Among approximately 150,000 clones listed, 75% to 95% were seen once. This material consisted of peripheral blood, taken 28 days after the second dose of the MenACWY control vaccine. J is TRBJ2-1 and V is TRBV15, with no clear D. This receptor was obtained from an adult who received the MenACWY meningococcal vaccine as a control. The DNA of the CDR3 is TGTGCCACCAGCAGAGACTTGGAGAGCTCCTACAATGAGCAGTTCTTC. Amino acid sequence: CATSRDLESSYNEQFF.